This entry concerns a single TCR beta chain. In germline, CDR1 is SGHAT, CDR2 FQNNGV. The ends were cut back, 3 bases at V and 7 bases at J, with 20 bases in the middle. The CDR3 spans 16 residues. This record belongs to a study of blood T cell repertoires in COVID-19. The wider study: The United States, Italy and Spain provided the acute and convalescent COVID-19 samples. Nucleic acid was either cDNA or gDNA, and it came from T cells, B-cell-depleted T cells, or PBMCs.

How the authors handled the data: Estimates of nucleated cell counts were drawn from the amplification of reference gene primers. Repertoires were generated with immunoSEQ multiplex PCR, while TCRdb's copy carries only in-frame clones and drops some. Clone size and the V and J calls come from that table; the DNA yielded D and trimming. The sample has tens of thousands of clones; more than 65% are singletons. Sequenced input: peripheral blood. This receptor was obtained from a human donor in a cohort sampled during active COVID-19. The chain recombines TRBV11-2 with TRBJ2-3; possibly TRBD2 for D (7 bases). The CDR3 sequence: CASSFEGGGFRNTQYF. The CDR3 DNA sequence: TGTGCCAGCAGCTTCGAAGGGGGGGGGTTTAGGAATACGCAGTATTTT.